The present TCR beta chain was sequenced within a study of cytomegalovirus exposure and HLA in healthy donors. Whole-study findings and limits: Researchers counted around 180 TCR beta chains as cytomegalovirus-associated. Earlier analysis looked at TCR beta V segments, and most were productive about 87% or about 30% of the time.

The CDR3 spans 15 residues. Germline loops: CDR1 GTSNPN, CDR2 SVGIG (reference sequence). Trimming pared 2 bases from V and 3 bases from J, leaving 13 bases between. Primers for the PCR totalled 60 Vbeta and 13 Jbeta. Profiled with immunoSEQ multiplex PCR; TCRdb holds only in-frame clones, not every one. The table has over 85,000 clones, about four fifths seen once. For this clone: As yet, its antigen is unknown.

The clonotype was recovered from a woman aged 40 to 55 in good health and CMV-seronegative. Sample: PBMCs. This chain joins TRBV30 and TRBJ2-2, with D maybe TRBD2 (5 bases). The CDR3 is CAWSNPTRDTGELFF. CDR3 coding DNA: TGTGCCTGGAGTAACCCGACGCGGGACACCGGGGAGCTGTTTTTT.